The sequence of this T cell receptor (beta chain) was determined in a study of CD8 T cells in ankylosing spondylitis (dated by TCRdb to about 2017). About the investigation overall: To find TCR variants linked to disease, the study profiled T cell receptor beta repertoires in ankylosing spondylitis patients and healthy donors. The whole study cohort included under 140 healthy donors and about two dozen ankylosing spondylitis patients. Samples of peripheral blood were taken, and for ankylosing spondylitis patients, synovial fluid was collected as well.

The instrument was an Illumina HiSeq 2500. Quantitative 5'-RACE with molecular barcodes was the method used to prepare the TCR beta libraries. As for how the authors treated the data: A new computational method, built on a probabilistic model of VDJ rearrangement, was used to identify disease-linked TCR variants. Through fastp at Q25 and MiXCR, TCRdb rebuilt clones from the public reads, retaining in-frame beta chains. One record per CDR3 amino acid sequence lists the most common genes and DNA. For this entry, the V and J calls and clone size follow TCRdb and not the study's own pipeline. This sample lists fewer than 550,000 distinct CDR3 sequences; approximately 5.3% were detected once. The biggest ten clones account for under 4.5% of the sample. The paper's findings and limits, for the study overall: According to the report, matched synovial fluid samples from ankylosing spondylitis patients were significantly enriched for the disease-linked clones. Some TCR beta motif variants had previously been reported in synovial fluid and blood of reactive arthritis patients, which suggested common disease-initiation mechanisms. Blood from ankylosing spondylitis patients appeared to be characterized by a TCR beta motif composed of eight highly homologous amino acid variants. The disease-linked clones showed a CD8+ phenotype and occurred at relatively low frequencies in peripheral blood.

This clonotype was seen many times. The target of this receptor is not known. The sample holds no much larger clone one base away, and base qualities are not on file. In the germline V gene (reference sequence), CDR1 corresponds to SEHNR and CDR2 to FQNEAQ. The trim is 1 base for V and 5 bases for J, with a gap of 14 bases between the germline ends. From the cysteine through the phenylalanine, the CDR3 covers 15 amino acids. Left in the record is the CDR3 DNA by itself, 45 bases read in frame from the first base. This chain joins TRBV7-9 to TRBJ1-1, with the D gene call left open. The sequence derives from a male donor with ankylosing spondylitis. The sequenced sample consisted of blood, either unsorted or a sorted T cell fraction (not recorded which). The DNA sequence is TGTGCCAGCAGCTTAGGGCTGGGATCAGAAACTGAAGCTTTCTTT. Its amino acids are CASSLGLGSETEAFF.